Sequencing of this T cell receptor gamma chain was carried out in a study of gamma-delta T cells after stem cell transplantation. Germline trimming cut 0 bases from V and 5 bases from J; bases unmatched to any gene: 4. Germline loops: CDR1 EGSNGY, CDR2 YDSYNSKV. CDR3 size: 13 residues. TCRdb re-identified clones in the RT-PCR reads via CATT. The data contain fewer than 1,500 gamma-chain clones, roughly 60% of them singletons. The sequence was collected from a human donor. It is not recorded whose cells these are; they may come from a transplant donor. This chain connects TRGV2 to TRGJ1 or TRGJ2. Because TCRdb records no J gene, it was assigned here through a match of the DNA to germline. Material for sequencing was gamma-delta T cells. In DNA form, the CDR3 reads TGTGCCACCTGGGACGGGCTCAATTATAAGAAACTCTTT. This encodes CATWDGLNYKKLF.